This T cell receptor beta chain is from a study of T cell responses to AZD1222 COVID-19 vaccine. The germline V gene encodes CDR1 KGHSH and CDR2 LQKENI. With 1 base removed from V and 1 base from J, the gap between germline ends came to 10 bases. The CDR3 is made up of 15 amino acids. The assay was immunoSEQ multiplex PCR, and TCRdb's table has in-frame clones only and misses some. The sample includes 80,000 to 95,000 clones, 90% of them seen just once. In this sample, this clone turned up a few times. The chain recombines TRBV18 with TRBJ1-2, with D perhaps matching TRBD1 (6 bases). The sample here was peripheral blood, taken 28 days after the second AZD1222 dose. This TCR was sampled from an adult who received the AZD1222 COVID-19 vaccine. CDR3 in DNA: TGTGCCAGCTCACCACAGGGGGGAGGTAACTATGGCTACACCTTC. Amino acids: CASSPQGGGNYGYTF.